These T cell receptor beta chains were read from a single sample in a study of T cell responses to AZD1222 COVID-19 vaccine. Method: immunoSEQ multiplex PCR; TCRdb's copy keeps in-frame clones and lacks some. The table includes over 65,000 clones, 86% detected once. The material was peripheral blood, obtained on day 0 of AZD1222 vaccination. The receptors were sampled from an adult in good health. CDR3s include the opening cysteine and the closing phenylalanine or tryptophan. The D gene is left open where the match is weak.

D	V	J	CDR3	DNA
-	TRBV6-1	TRBJ1-4	CASRKTFGEKLFF	TGTGCCAGCAGGAAGACCTTTGGGGAAAAACTGTTTTTT
TRBD1	TRBV19	TRBJ1-4	CASSTGTGGAQEKLFF	TGTGCCAGTAGTACAGGGACAGGGGGAGCTCAAGAAAAACTGTTTTTT
TRBD1	TRBV25-1	TRBJ1-3	CASSGPSDRAGNTIYF	TGTGCCAGCAGTGGACCCTCGGACAGGGCTGGAAACACCATATATTTT
TRBD1	TRBV18	TRBJ2-5	CASSSQGVETQYF	TGTGCCAGCTCGAGCCAGGGGGTCGAGACCCAGTACTTC
-	TRBV5-1	TRBJ1-1	CASSVTGNTEAFF	TGCGCCAGCAGCGTAACAGGAAACACTGAAGCTTTCTTT
-	TRBV19	TRBJ1-1	CASSLSRLNTEAFF	TGTGCCAGTAGTCTATCCAGGCTGAACACTGAAGCTTTCTTT
TRBD1	TRBV18	TRBJ1-5	CASSRDRVSSNQPQHF	TGTGCCAGCTCACGGGACAGGGTTTCTAGCAATCAGCCCCAGCATTTT
-	TRBV12-3/TRBV12-4	TRBJ2-7	CASSSGGPYEQYF	TGTGCCAGCAGTTCCGGAGGGCCTTACGAGCAGTACTTC
-	TRBV4-2	TRBJ2-5	CASSQDYGSSETQYF	TGTGCCAGCAGCCAAGATTACGGTTCGTCGGAGACCCAGTACTTC
-	TRBV27	TRBJ1-1	CATQFRGGTEAFF	TGTGCCACACAATTCCGGGGGGGCACTGAAGCTTTCTTT
-	TRBV20-1	TRBJ2-7	CSARSSYEQYF	TGCAGTGCTAGGAGCTCATACGAGCAGTACTTC